The source of this T cell receptor (beta chain) is a study of T cell repertoires in cytomegalovirus infection. For the study at large: Public TCR beta signatures marked donors with CMV infection and the matching HLA.

This clonotype was detected a few times. The target antigen is unknown. Germline V gene data show CDR1 as SEHNR and CDR2 as FQNEAQ (reference sequence). Trimming shortened V by 1 base and J by 6 bases, and 9 bases separated the two germline ends. The CDR3 extends over 13 amino acids. General study findings and limits: HLA-C-restricted, CMV-specific TCR beta clonotypes were dominant ex vivo. The cumulative frequency of public TCR beta families identified carriers of CMV plus the relevant HLA.

TCRdb passed the reads through MiXCR, listing each CDR3 protein once. The repertoire holds about 310,000 distinct CDR3 sequences, with about 9.1% as singletons. The receptor was isolated from a human donor in good health (CMV status not recorded). Some clones in this sample may be carry-over from other donors' samples. The J gene is TRBJ1-1, the V gene TRBV7-9, with D maybe TRBD1 (6 bases). The sequenced material came from PBMCs. The chain's CDR3 is CASSLGGPPEAFF. The DNA for the CDR3 is TGTGCCAGCAGCTTAGGGGGGCCTCCTGAAGCTTTCTTT.